This T cell receptor (beta chain) was captured by sequencing in a study of beta chain features in type 1 diabetes. Note on this clone: What it binds is unknown.

The CDR3 is 12 amino acids. V was trimmed by 3 bases and J by 11 bases, leaving 17 bases between them. Germline CDR1 reads GTSNPN; CDR2 reads SVGIG (reference sequence). The whole isolated RNA underwent reverse transcription, so sequencing captured expressed TCRB transcripts. Profiled with immunoSEQ multiplex PCR; TCRdb holds only in-frame clones, not every one. This table holds more than 200,000 clones, more than 15% found once. General observations from the study: Moderate yet significant TCRB CDR3 shortening was seen in Type 1 diabetes patients in all four CD4+ subsets. The naive, central memory and Treg TCRB repertoires of patients appeared to be more similar to one another than those of healthy donors. A cDNA-based sequencing approach could over-represent cells with high TCR expression. More deletions and fewer insertions at VDJ junctions were seen in type 1 diabetes patients.

This receptor was obtained from a man aged 30 to 39 with type 1 diabetes. This chain uses TRBV30 with TRBJ2-7; maybe TRBD1 (6 bases). Sequencing used naive CD4+ T cells from blood. The CDR3 loop reads CAWSGSDRVKYF. The CDR3 region has the DNA TGTGCCTGGAGCGGCTCGGACAGAGTAAAGTACTTC. The complete variable domain, with remaining parts taken from reference TRBV30 and TRBJ2-7, reads SQTIHQWPATLVQPVGSPLSLECTVEGTSNPNLYWYRQAAGRGLQLLFYSVGIGQISSEVPQNLSASRPQDRQFILSSKKLLLSDSGFYLCAWSGSDRVKYFGPGTRLTVT.